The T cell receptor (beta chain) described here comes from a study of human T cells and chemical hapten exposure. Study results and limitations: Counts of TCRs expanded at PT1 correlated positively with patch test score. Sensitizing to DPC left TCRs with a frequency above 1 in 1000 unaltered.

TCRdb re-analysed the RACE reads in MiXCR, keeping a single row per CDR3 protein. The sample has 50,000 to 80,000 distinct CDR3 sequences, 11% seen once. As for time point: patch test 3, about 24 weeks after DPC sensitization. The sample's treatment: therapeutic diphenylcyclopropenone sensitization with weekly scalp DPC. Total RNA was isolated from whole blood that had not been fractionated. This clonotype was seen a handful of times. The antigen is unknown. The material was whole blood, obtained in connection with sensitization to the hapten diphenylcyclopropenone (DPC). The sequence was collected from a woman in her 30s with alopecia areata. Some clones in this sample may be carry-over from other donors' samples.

The CDR3 DNA sequence: TGTGCCAGTAGTATCGGGACAGGGGTCTCTGGGGCCAACGTCCTGACTTTC. Amino acid sequence: CASSIGTGVSGANVLTF. V and J are TRBV19 and TRBJ2-6, with 10 bases lining up with TRBD1. This CDR3 spans 17 amino acids. Germline loops: CDR1 LNHDA, CDR2 SQIVND (reference sequence). Trimming cost V 3 bases and J 0 bases; bases outside gene matches: 2.